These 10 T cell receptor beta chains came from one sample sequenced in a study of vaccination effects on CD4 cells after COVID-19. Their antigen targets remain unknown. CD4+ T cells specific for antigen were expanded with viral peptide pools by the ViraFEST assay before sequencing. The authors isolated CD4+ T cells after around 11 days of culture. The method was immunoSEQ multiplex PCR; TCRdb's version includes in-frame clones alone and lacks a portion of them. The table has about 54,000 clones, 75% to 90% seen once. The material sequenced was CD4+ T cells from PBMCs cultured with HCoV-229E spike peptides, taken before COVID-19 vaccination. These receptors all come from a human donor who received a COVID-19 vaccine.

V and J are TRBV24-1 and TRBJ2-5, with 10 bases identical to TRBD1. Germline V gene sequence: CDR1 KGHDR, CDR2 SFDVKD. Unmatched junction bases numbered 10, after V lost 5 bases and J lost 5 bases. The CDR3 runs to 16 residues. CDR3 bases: TGTGCCACCAGTGGAGGACAGGGGGTCCCTTCTGAGACCCAGTACTTC. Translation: CATSGGQGVPSETQYF.

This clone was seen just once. The CDR3: CASSQPTGVGYTF. DNA for the CDR3: TGTGCCAGCAGTCAACCCACAGGGGTCGGCTACACCTTC. The V gene is TRBV6-5, the J gene TRBJ1-2; 7 nucleotides line up with TRBD1. CDR3 length: 13 amino acids. Looked up from germline, CDR1 is MNHEY and CDR2 is SVGAGI. Germline trimming cut 5 bases from V and 8 bases from J; bases unmatched to any gene: 8.

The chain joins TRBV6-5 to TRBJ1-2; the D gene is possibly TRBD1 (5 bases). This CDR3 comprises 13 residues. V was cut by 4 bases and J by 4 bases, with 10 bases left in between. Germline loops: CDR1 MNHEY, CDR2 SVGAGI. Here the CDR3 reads CASSLTDSYGYTF. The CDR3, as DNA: TGTGCCAGCAGTTTGACAGATAGCTATGGCTACACCTTC.

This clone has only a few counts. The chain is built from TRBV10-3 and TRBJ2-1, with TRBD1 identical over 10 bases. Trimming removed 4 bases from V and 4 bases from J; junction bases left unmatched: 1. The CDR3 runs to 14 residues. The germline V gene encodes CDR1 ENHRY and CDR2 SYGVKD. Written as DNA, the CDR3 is TGTGCCATCAGTGGGGGACAGGGGTACAATGAGCAGTTCTTC. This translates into CAISGGQGYNEQFF.

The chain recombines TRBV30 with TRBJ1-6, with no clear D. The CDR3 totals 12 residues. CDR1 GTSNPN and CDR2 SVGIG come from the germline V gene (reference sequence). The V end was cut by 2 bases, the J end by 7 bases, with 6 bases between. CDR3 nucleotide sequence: TGTGCCTGGAGTTTAGTAAATTCACCCCTCCACTTT. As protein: CAWSLVNSPLHF.

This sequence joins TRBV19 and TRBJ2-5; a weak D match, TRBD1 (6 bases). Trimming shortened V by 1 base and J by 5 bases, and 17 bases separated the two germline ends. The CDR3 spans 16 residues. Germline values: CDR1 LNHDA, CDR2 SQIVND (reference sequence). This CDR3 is CASSIVPRGARETQYF. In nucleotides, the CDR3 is TGTGCCAGTAGTATAGTCCCCAGGGGAGCCCGGGAGACCCAGTACTTC.

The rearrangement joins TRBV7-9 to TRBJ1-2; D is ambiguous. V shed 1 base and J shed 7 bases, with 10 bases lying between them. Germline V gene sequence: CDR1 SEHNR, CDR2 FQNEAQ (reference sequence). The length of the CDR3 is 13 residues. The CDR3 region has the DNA TGTGCCAGCAGCTTAGAGGATCCCTCTGGCTACACCTTC. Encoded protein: CASSLEDPSGYTF.

In nucleotides, the CDR3 is TGTGCCACCAGTGACCGAGATCCACTACGCGGGGGCTACAATGAGCAGTTCTTC. Translating gives CATSDRDPLRGGYNEQFF. This rearrangement joins TRBV24-1 to TRBJ2-1; 7 nucleotides line up with TRBD2. The CDR3 runs to 18 residues. Germline V gives CDR1 KGHDR, CDR2 SFDVKD. Trimming took 4 bases from V and 3 from J; bases not matched to a gene: 14.

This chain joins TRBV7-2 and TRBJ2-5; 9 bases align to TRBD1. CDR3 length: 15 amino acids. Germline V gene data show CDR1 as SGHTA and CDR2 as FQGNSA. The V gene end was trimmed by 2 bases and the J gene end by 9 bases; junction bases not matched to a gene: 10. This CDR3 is CASSLQGQGVGAQYF. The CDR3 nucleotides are TGTGCCAGCAGCTTACAGGGACAGGGCGTTGGGGCCCAGTACTTC.

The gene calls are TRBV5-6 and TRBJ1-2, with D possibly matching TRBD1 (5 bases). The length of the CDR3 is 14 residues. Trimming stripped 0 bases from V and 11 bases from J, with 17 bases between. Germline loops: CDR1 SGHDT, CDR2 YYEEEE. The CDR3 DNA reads TGTGCCAGCAGCTTGGGCACCCCAGGGAGATGGTACACCTTC. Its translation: CASSLGTPGRWYTF.